The 21 T cell receptor beta chains in this list originate from one sample, sequenced in a study of T cells after somatic rescue of genetic block. Profiling relied on immunoSEQ multiplex PCR, and the TCRdb table lists in-frame clones only, not all of them. The sample holds 55,000 to 70,000 clones, 85% to 95% seen once. Specimen: peripheral blood mononuclear cells (PBMCs). All receptors come from a man in his forties or fifties.

The count of this clone is one. The chain has TRBV18 and TRBJ2-1; weak D call: TRBD1 (6 bases). Per the germline V gene, CDR1 is KGHSH and CDR2 is LQKENI. With 3 bases removed from V and 3 bases from J, the gap between germline ends came to 24 bases. The CDR3 runs 19 residues. For the CDR3, the DNA is TGTGCCAGCTCACCCCTATTGCACAGGGAAGGGCGTATCTACAATGAGCAGTTCTTC. Amino acid sequence: CASSPLLHREGRIYNEQFF.

The chain has TRBV6-1 and TRBJ2-7; 10 bases agree with TRBD2. The CDR3 loop spans 16 amino acids. V lost 3 bases to trimming and J lost 4 bases; unmatched junction nucleotides: 9. Germline values: CDR1 MNHNS, CDR2 SASEGT. CDR3: CASSERGSGRSYEQYF. The CDR3 bases are TGTGCCAGCAGTGAGAGGGGTAGCGGGAGGAGTTACGAGCAGTACTTC.

The chain combines TRBV4-1 with TRBJ1-1; no definite D call. Trimming removed 5 bases from V and 0 bases from J, with 7 bases in between. The germline V gene encodes CDR1 MGHRA and CDR2 YSYEKL. This CDR3 has 13 residues. CDR3 region: CASSKGMNTEAFF. The CDR3 region has the DNA TGCGCCAGCAGCAAGGGTATGAACACTGAAGCTTTCTTT.

The chain is built from TRBV7-9 and TRBJ2-7; tentative D call: TRBD2 (6 bases). The length of the CDR3 is 14 residues. The V end was cut by 2 bases, the J end by 3 bases, with 11 bases between. Germline-derived CDR1 and CDR2 are SEHNR and FQNEAQ (reference sequence). The CDR3 nucleotides read TGTGCCAGCAGCTTACGCGGGGCAAGCTACGAGCAGTACTTC. Protein product: CASSLRGASYEQYF.

The rearrangement uses TRBV28 and TRBJ2-7; a possible D gene is TRBD2 (5 bases). Per germline, CDR1 MDHEN and CDR2 SYDVKM. The CDR3 loop spans 15 amino acids. With 6 bases removed from V and 5 bases from J, the gap between germline ends came to 20 bases. CDR3 bases: TGTGCCAGCAGCCCAGCAGACGCCGCGGGCCACGAGCAGTACTTC. As protein: CASSPADAAGHEQYF. Looking up the rest from reference TRBV28 and TRBJ2-7 gives the full variable domain: DVKVTQSSRYLVKRTGEKVFLECVQDMDHENMFWYRQDPGLGLRLIYFSYDVKMKEKGDIPEGYSVSREKKERFSLILESASTNQTSMYLCASSPADAAGHEQYFGPGTRLTVT.

Written as DNA, the CDR3 is TGTGCCAGCAGCCCGCGACAGGATAACTCCTACAATGAGCAGTTCTTC. It is translated as CASSPRQDNSYNEQFF. V is TRBV9 and J is TRBJ2-1, with a weak D call TRBD1 (6 bases). This CDR3 comprises 16 residues. V was cut by 4 bases and J by 0 bases, with 14 bases left in between. Germline CDR1 and CDR2: SGDLS and YYNGEE.

The chain recombines TRBV18 with TRBJ2-7; D unresolved. Trimming left V 6 bases short and J 11 bases short, with 14 bases between. CDR1 is KGHSH and CDR2 is LQKENI in the germline V gene. The CDR3 has 11 residues. CDR3 sequence reads: CASSSSTAKYF. CDR3 DNA: TGTGCCAGCTCCTCTTCCACGGCGAAGTACTTC.

The chain combines TRBV5-1 with TRBJ2-7, with D uncertain. CDR3 length: 17 amino acids. V lost 0 bases and J 0 bases, leaving 16 bases between the germline ends. CDR1 SGHRS and CDR2 YFSETQ come from the germline V gene. CDR3 in DNA: TGCGCCAGCAGCTTGGACCCCTCTGGCAGGAGCTCCTACGAGCAGTACTTC. Amino acids: CASSLDPSGRSSYEQYF. Combining the CDR3 with reference TRBV5-1 and TRBJ2-7 gives the whole variable domain KAGVTQTPRYLIKTRGQQVTLSCSPISGHRSVSWYQQTPGQGLQFLFEYFSETQRNKGNFPGRFSGRQFSNSRSEMNVSTLELGDSALYLCASSLDPSGRSSYEQYFGPGTRLTVT.

This clone occurred a few times. The V gene is TRBV5-5, the J gene TRBJ2-6; TRBD2 matches at 8 bases. The trim removed 0 bases at V and 0 bases at J, leaving 5 bases unmatched. This CDR3 is 18 amino acids long. CDR1 is SGHKS and CDR2 is YYEKEE in the germline V gene (reference sequence). CDR3 in DNA: TGTGCCAGCAGCTTGGGGATAGCGGGGAACTCTGGGGCCAACGTCCTGACTTTC. Translation: CASSLGIAGNSGANVLTF.

The rearrangement joins TRBV9 to TRBJ1-2; no firm D call. Trimming pared 0 bases from V and 5 bases from J, leaving 8 bases between. Per the germline V gene, CDR1 is SGDLS and CDR2 is YYNGEE. The CDR3 has 13 residues. This CDR3 reads CASSVDGPYGYTF. As DNA, the CDR3 is TGTGCCAGCAGCGTAGACGGGCCTTATGGCTACACCTTC. Variable domain in full (rest from reference TRBV9 and TRBJ1-2): DSGVTQTPKHLITATGQRVTLRCSPRSGDLSVYWYQQSLDQGLQFLIQYYNGEERAKGNILERFSAQQFPDLHSELNLSSLELGDSALYFCASSVDGPYGYTFGSGTRLTVV.

V gene TRBV10-1 combines with J gene TRBJ2-2; TRBD1 matches at 12 bases. CDR1 and CDR2 (germline): WNHNN, SYGVQD (reference sequence). The V gene end was trimmed by 2 bases and the J gene end by 4 bases; junction bases not matched to a gene: 8. The CDR3 loop spans 18 amino acids. CDR3 in amino acids: CASSETWDRGLPTGELFF. CDR3 DNA sequence: TGCGCCAGCAGTGAGACTTGGGACAGGGGGCTCCCCACCGGGGAGCTGTTTTTT.

This clone was seen once. The chain uses TRBV19 and TRBJ2-7; TRBD1 matches at 7 bases. V was pared by 1 base and J by 0 bases, with 0 bases of the junction left unmatched. Germline V gene data show CDR1 as LNHDA and CDR2 as SQIVND (reference sequence). This CDR3 has 14 residues. CDR3 coding DNA: TGTGCCAGTAGTATAGGGACAGGCTCCTACGAGCAGTACTTC. It specifies CASSIGTGSYEQYF.

The chain couples TRBV27 to TRBJ2-7; D remains unclear. The CDR3 spans 14 residues. Trimming shortened V by 4 bases and J by 2 bases, and 12 bases separated the two germline ends. Germline V gene sequence: CDR1 MNHEY, CDR2 SMNVEV (reference sequence). The DNA for the CDR3 is TGTGCCAGCAGTTATGGCGGCCCAGCCTACGAGCAGTACTTC. Its translation: CASSYGGPAYEQYF.

The V call is TRBV7-9, the J call TRBJ2-5; 10 bases map to TRBD2. CDR3 length: 15 residues. V dropped 2 bases and J dropped 7; count of bases not matched to a gene: 7. Per the germline V gene, CDR1 is SEHNR and CDR2 is FQNEAQ (reference sequence). CDR3: CASSLTAGGPGTQYF. The CDR3 nucleotides read TGTGCCAGCAGCTTAACAGCGGGGGGGCCAGGGACCCAGTACTTC. Based on the CDR3 plus reference TRBV7-9 and TRBJ2-5, the full variable domain is DTGVSQNPRHKITKRGQNVTFRCDPISEHNRLYWYRQTLGQGPEFLTYFQNEAQLEKSRLLSDRFSAERPKGSFSTLEIQRTEQGDSAMYLCASSLTAGGPGTQYFGPGTRLLVL.

This clone was seen a single time. The chain links TRBV7-9 to TRBJ1-1; 9 bases line up with TRBD1. V lost 6 bases to trimming and J lost 3 bases; unmatched junction nucleotides: 5. This CDR3 has 14 amino acids. Germline V gene sequence: CDR1 SEHNR, CDR2 FQNEAQ (reference sequence). CDR3 in DNA: TGTGCCAGCAGTACCCGGGACAGGGACACTGAAGCTTTCTTT. It encodes CASSTRDRDTEAFF.

V usage is TRBV27 and J usage is TRBJ1-6; a possible D gene is TRBD1 (5 bases). This CDR3 spans 14 amino acids. From germline, CDR1 is MNHEY and CDR2 SMNVEV (reference sequence). The V gene lost 3 bases and the J gene lost 9 bases, with 12 bases spanning the gap. The CDR3 DNA sequence: TGTGCCAGCAGTTTCGAGGGGCCTAGTTCACCCCTCCACTTT. Residues: CASSFEGPSSPLHF.

V and J are TRBV6-1 and TRBJ2-3; 7 bases fit TRBD2. Germline values: CDR1 MNHNS, CDR2 SASEGT. The CDR3 runs 16 residues. The V and J ends lost 3 bases and 2 bases, in that order; junction bases with no gene match: 8. The CDR3 protein is CASSDRGDATTDTQYF. The CDR3 region has the DNA TGTGCCAGCAGTGACCGGGGGGACGCAACCACAGATACGCAGTATTTT.

The chain combines TRBV5-4 with TRBJ2-7; D is possibly TRBD2 (5 bases). CDR3 size: 12 residues. V shed 3 bases and J shed 3 bases, with 7 bases lying between them. CDR1 and CDR2 from the germline V gene are SGHNT and YYREEE (reference sequence). This CDR3 reads CASSSGNYEQYF. The CDR3 DNA reads TGTGCCAGCAGCTCCGGGAACTACGAGCAGTACTTC.

The chain combines TRBV15 with TRBJ1-4; D may be TRBD1 (5 bases). The CDR3 loop spans 12 amino acids. The germline V and J ends were trimmed by 5 bases and 7 bases, with 8 bases remaining between them. CDR1 LNHNV and CDR2 YYDKDF come from the germline V gene (reference sequence). CDR3 in DNA: TGTGCCACCAGCGATGGGGGTGAAAAACTGTTTTTT. Amino acid sequence: CATSDGGEKLFF.

The chain is built from TRBV29-1 and TRBJ2-3; no firm D call. The CDR3 length is 12 residues. CDR1 is SQVTM, CDR2 ANQGSEA, per germline. V gave up 4 bases and J gave up 6 bases, with 11 bases separating them. CDR3 amino acids: CSVGPPTDTQYF. The CDR3 DNA sequence: TGCAGCGTTGGGCCACCGACGGATACGCAGTATTTT.

The sample holds one count of this clone. This sequence joins TRBV27 and TRBJ2-1, with D possibly being TRBD2 (6 bases). The CDR3 runs 14 residues. Between the trimmed V and J ends, which lost 7 bases and 2 bases, there was a span of 12 bases. CDR1 is MNHEY, CDR2 SMNVEV, per germline (reference sequence). Written as DNA, the CDR3 is TGTGCCAGCAATTCTGGGGGGACCTACAATGAGCAGTTCTTC. Protein product: CASNSGGTYNEQFF.